Presented here are 15 T cell receptor beta chains from one specimen sequenced in a study of human thymus T cells. The table came from immunoSEQ multiplex PCR; TCRdb's copy has only in-frame clones and leaves some out. The sample carries about 60,000 clones, 94% recorded once. The sample comprised blood. The receptors derive from a boy under three years old with a congenital heart defect but otherwise immunologically healthy.

The genes are TRBV5-1 and TRBJ2-7, with TRBD2 matching over 12 bases. J gave up 3 bases and V 2 bases, and 3 bases lay outside the gene matches. Germline V gene lookup returns CDR1 SGHRS and CDR2 YFSETQ. The CDR3 is 15 amino acids. The CDR3 DNA is TGCGCCAGCAGCTTTCTAGCGGGGGGGCTCTACGAGCAGTACTTC. Protein sequence: CASSFLAGGLYEQYF.

This sequence joins TRBV6-7 and TRBJ2-7, with D possibly being TRBD1 (6 bases). TRBV6-7 belongs to the ORF category, with a function that is uncertain. The CDR3 extends over 15 amino acids. V lost 7 bases and J lost 3, with 19 bases in between. The CDR3 bases are TGTGCCAGCAACCCTCGACCGGGACAAGACTACGAGCAGTACTTC. Residues: CASNPRPGQDYEQYF.

This clone was detected only once. The CDR3, as DNA: TGTGCCAGCAGTCAGGGCTACGAGCAGTACTTC. Protein product: CASSQGYEQYF. The genes are TRBV28 and TRBJ2-7, with a tentative D call TRBD1 (5 bases). CDR3 length: 11 amino acids. The V gene's germline CDR1 is MDHEN and CDR2 SYDVKM. V shed 5 bases and J shed 3 bases, with 5 bases lying between them. The full variable domain, rest sourced from reference TRBV28 and TRBJ2-7, is DVKVTQSSRYLVKRTGEKVFLECVQDMDHENMFWYRQDPGLGLRLIYFSYDVKMKEKGDIPEGYSVSREKKERFSLILESASTNQTSMYLCASSQGYEQYFGPGTRLTVT.

The chain combines TRBV25-1 with TRBJ2-5; D remains ambiguous. In germline, CDR1 is MGHDK, CDR2 SYGVNS. This CDR3 is 15 amino acids long. The ends were cut back, 2 bases at V and 3 bases at J, with 13 bases in the middle. Here the CDR3 DNA reads TGTGCCAGCAGTGAACATCTACCCGGAAAAGAGACCCAGTACTTC. Amino acids: CASSEHLPGKETQYF.

This clone showed up just once. The genes are TRBV30 and TRBJ2-2; D is perhaps TRBD1 (6 bases). Trimming took 5 bases from V and 0 from J, leaving 13 bases between them. The CDR3 has 15 residues. CDR1 GTSNPN and CDR2 SVGIG come from the germline V gene (reference sequence). CDR3: CAWQLGAANTGELFF. In nucleotides, the CDR3 is TGTGCCTGGCAGTTGGGGGCGGCGAACACCGGGGAGCTGTTTTTT.

This rearrangement joins TRBV27 to TRBJ1-2, with D unclear. The CDR3 has 13 residues. Germline V gene lookup returns CDR1 MNHEY and CDR2 SMNVEV (reference sequence). V dropped 3 bases and J dropped 2 bases, with 7 bases sitting between them. CDR3 nucleotides: TGTGCCAGCAGTTTCGGGAACAACTATGGCTACACCTTC. Protein: CASSFGNNYGYTF.

The J gene is TRBJ2-2, the V gene TRBV28, with D uncertain. The CDR3 is 13 amino acids. CDR1 is MDHEN, CDR2 SYDVKM, per germline. V lost 3 bases and J lost 4, with 6 bases in between. DNA for the CDR3: TGTGCCAGCAGTTTCCCCCCCACCGGGGAGCTGTTTTTT. Encoded protein: CASSFPPTGELFF.

This chain joins TRBV9 and TRBJ2-7, with 14 positions matching TRBD2. Losses at the gene ends were 2 bases for V and 5 bases for J; bases not matched to a gene: 3. Per germline, CDR1 SGDLS and CDR2 YYNGEE. The CDR3 has 15 amino acids. The DNA of the CDR3 is TGTGCCAGCAGCGTTGGGACTAGCGGGGGCCACGAGCAGTACTTC. This codes for CASSVGTSGGHEQYF.

In its sample, this clone was seen once. The chain links TRBV5-1 to TRBJ2-3; TRBD2 matches at 14 bases. The CDR3 is 18 residues long. Germline assignment: CDR1 SGHRS and CDR2 YFSETQ. V lost 5 bases to trimming and J lost 5 bases; unmatched junction nucleotides: 13. The DNA of the CDR3 is TGCGCCAGCAGTCGATTTACCGGGACTAGCGGGGGTGGAGATACGCAGTATTTT. This codes for CASSRFTGTSGGGDTQYF.

The chain is built from TRBV5-6 and TRBJ2-7, with a tentative D call TRBD2 (6 bases). V dropped 4 bases and J dropped 0 bases, with 11 bases sitting between them. The germline V gene encodes CDR1 SGHDT and CDR2 YYEEEE. The CDR3 extends over 14 amino acids. The CDR3 sequence: CASSQGLRSYEQYF. The CDR3 region has the DNA TGTGCCAGCAGCCAGGGACTTCGCTCCTACGAGCAGTACTTC.

The rearrangement links TRBV7-9 to TRBJ2-7; 11 positions agree with TRBD2. CDR1 is SEHNR and CDR2 is FQNEAQ in the germline V gene (reference sequence). Unmatched junction bases numbered 5, after V lost 4 bases and J lost 0 bases. The CDR3 loop spans 16 amino acids. The CDR3 protein is CASSSTSGSPSYEQYF. CDR3 DNA sequence: TGTGCCAGCAGCTCTACTAGCGGGAGTCCCTCCTACGAGCAGTACTTC.

The chain links TRBV28 to TRBJ2-7; 7 positions match TRBD1. Germline loops: CDR1 MDHEN, CDR2 SYDVKM. V shed 4 bases and J 12 bases; nucleotides not matched to a gene: 12. The CDR3 consists of 13 residues. The CDR3 nucleotides read TGTGCCAGCAGTTCTGGACAGGCTCCCCCCTCGTACTTC. Its translation: CASSSGQAPPSYF. The variable domain in full, completed from reference TRBV28 and TRBJ2-7, reads DVKVTQSSRYLVKRTGEKVFLECVQDMDHENMFWYRQDPGLGLRLIYFSYDVKMKEKGDIPEGYSVSREKKERFSLILESASTNQTSMYLCASSSGQAPPSYFGPGTRLTVT.

The chain carries TRBV2 and TRBJ1-5; D not certain. The V end was cut by 6 bases, the J end by 4 bases, with 10 bases between. The germline V gene encodes CDR1 SNHLY and CDR2 FYNNEI. The CDR3 contains 13 residues. CDR3 DNA sequence: TGTGCCAGCAGCGCGGGGATTAATCAGCCCCAGCATTTT. Protein sequence: CASSAGINQPQHF.

V and J are TRBV6-1 and TRBJ2-5; 8 positions agree with TRBD2. Germline CDR1 and CDR2: MNHNS and SASEGT. The CDR3 sequence is 14 residues long. The V segment lost 8 bases and the J segment 5 bases; nucleotides outside the gene matches: 10. CDR3 DNA: TGTGCCAGCTACCGGAGCGGGGGAAGGGAGACCCAGTACTTC. This translates into CASYRSGGRETQYF.

The V call is TRBV6-5, the J call TRBJ2-7; no reliable D call. Deletions cut 0 bases from V and 3 bases from J, with 15 bases between. The CDR3 extends over 16 amino acids. Germline V gene lookup returns CDR1 MNHEY and CDR2 SVGAGI. CDR3 sequence (DNA): TGTGCCAGCAGTTACTCGCGCCTCCCATCTTACTACGAGCAGTACTTC. Protein sequence: CASSYSRLPSYYEQYF.